This entry lists 28 T cell receptor beta chains sequenced from one sample in a study of OX40 agonist ivuxolimab in advanced cancers. Libraries were prepared by immunoSEQ multiplex PCR; TCRdb keeps only in-frame clonotypes and omits some of them. This table holds fewer than 75,000 clones, 88% found once. Sequenced here: CD4+ or CD8+ T cells sorted from blood, sampled in a trial of the OX40 agonist ivuxolimab. The origin of the receptors is an adult with an advanced solid tumor such as melanoma, head and neck, liver or kidney cancer.

This clone appeared a single time. The J gene is TRBJ2-1, the V gene TRBV19; weak D call: TRBD2 (6 bases). V dropped 5 bases and J dropped 1 base, with 12 bases sitting between them. The CDR3 sequence is 15 residues long. CDR1 and CDR2 from the germline V gene are LNHDA and SQIVND (reference sequence). This CDR3 is CASSSSEISYNEQFF. The DNA of the CDR3 is TGTGCCAGTAGTTCTAGCGAAATATCCTACAATGAGCAGTTCTTC.

The chain carries TRBV5-1 and TRBJ2-3; D is undetermined. Trimming left V 4 bases short and J 1 base short, with 16 bases between. This CDR3 is 16 amino acids long. Germline lookup yields CDR1 SGHRS and CDR2 YFSETQ. Here the CDR3 reads CASSPGGIPGTDTQYF. The DNA for the CDR3 is TGCGCCAGCAGCCCCGGCGGAATCCCTGGCACAGATACGCAGTATTTT.

This chain links TRBV4-1 with TRBJ2-7; 9 nucleotides align to TRBD2. CDR1 and CDR2 from the germline V gene are MGHRA and YSYEKL. The CDR3 extends over 16 amino acids. V was clipped by 5 bases and J by 0 bases; unmatched bases: 8. The CDR3 reads CASSALPSGNSYEQYF. CDR3 DNA: TGCGCCAGCAGCGCCCTGCCTAGCGGGAACTCCTACGAGCAGTACTTC.

The rearrangement uses TRBV7-3 and TRBJ2-2; D is uncertain. V was cut by 1 base and J by 6 bases, with 6 bases left in between. Germline CDR1 is SGHTA and CDR2 is FQGTGA. This CDR3 has 13 amino acids. CDR3 coding DNA: TGTGCCAGCAGCTTAAAAGGTTCCGGGGAGCTGTTTTTT. Protein product: CASSLKGSGELFF.

This sequence joins TRBV28 and TRBJ1-6; a possible D gene is TRBD1 (6 bases). V lost 4 bases and J 10 bases, leaving 17 bases between the germline ends. The germline V gene encodes CDR1 MDHEN and CDR2 SYDVKM. The CDR3 is 15 amino acids. CDR3 loop: CASSSNSGAGSPLHF. Written as DNA, the CDR3 is TGTGCCAGCAGTTCAAACTCGGGGGCCGGGTCACCCCTCCACTTT.

This sequence joins TRBV14 and TRBJ2-1; weak D call: TRBD2 (5 bases). CDR3 size: 17 residues. V was trimmed by 1 base and J by 2 bases, leaving 15 bases between them. Germline CDR1 is SGHDN and CDR2 is FVKESK. Here the CDR3 DNA reads TGTGCCAGCAGCCAAGCCCCGGACTGGGTCCCCTACAATGAGCAGTTCTTC. Its protein product is CASSQAPDWVPYNEQFF. The whole variable domain, filled in from reference TRBV14 and TRBJ2-1, reads EAGVTQFPSHSVIEKGQTVTLRCDPISGHDNLYWYRRVMGKEIKFLLHFVKESKQDESGMPNNRFLAERTGGTYSTLKVQPAELEDSGVYFCASSQAPDWVPYNEQFFGPGTRLTVL.

This chain connects TRBV11-2 to TRBJ2-2, with 11 nucleotides matching TRBD1. Losses at the gene ends were 2 bases for V and 5 bases for J; bases not matched to a gene: 7. Germline V gene sequence: CDR1 SGHAT, CDR2 FQNNGV. CDR3 length: 17 residues. CDR3 amino acids: CASSLIRRDRGTGELFF. CDR3 coding DNA: TGTGCCAGCAGCTTAATCCGCCGGGACAGGGGGACCGGGGAGCTGTTTTTT.

This chain joins TRBV7-8 and TRBJ2-3, with 9 bases identical to TRBD2. Looked up from germline, CDR1 is SGHVS and CDR2 is FQNEAQ. This CDR3 region has 14 residues. V lost 6 bases and J lost 3; bases outside the gene matches: 4. The CDR3: CASRTTSGTDTQYF. The CDR3 DNA sequence: TGTGCCAGCAGAACTACTAGCGGGACAGATACGCAGTATTTT.

V is TRBV19 and J is TRBJ1-2; D might be TRBD1 (5 bases). The V gene's germline CDR1 is LNHDA and CDR2 SQIVND (reference sequence). The CDR3 covers 14 residues. Trimming removed 7 bases from V and 8 bases from J, with 20 bases in between. The CDR3 protein is CASKPSGGANGYTF. DNA of the CDR3: TGTGCCAGTAAGCCATCCGGAGGGGCCAACGGCTACACCTTC.

The rearrangement links TRBV2 to TRBJ1-5; 8 bases agree with TRBD1. J gave up 2 bases and V 7 bases, and 7 bases lay outside the gene matches. This CDR3 contains 15 residues. The germline gives CDR1 SNHLY, CDR2 FYNNEI. CDR3 coding DNA: TGTGCCAGCACCTACACGACAGGGGGCAATCAGCCCCAGCATTTT. This translates into CASTYTTGGNQPQHF.

The chain couples TRBV1 to TRBJ2-2; the D call of TRBD2 is as the table states it, not checked on the DNA. TRBV1 is a recognized pseudogene. The CDR3 sequence is 20 residues long. This CDR3 reads CTSSKVAVELAGGRTGELFF. Written as DNA, the CDR3 is TGCACCAGCAGCAAAGTAGCAGTCGAACTAGCGGGAGGCCGCACCGGGGAGCTGTTTTTT.

V gene TRBV18 combines with J gene TRBJ2-5, with D tentatively TRBD1 (6 bases). Germline V gives CDR1 KGHSH, CDR2 LQKENI. V lost 6 bases, J lost 0 bases, and 8 bases lay in between. The CDR3 runs 13 residues. The CDR3 sequence: CASSGANQETQYF. CDR3 sequence (DNA): TGTGCCAGCTCGGGGGCGAACCAAGAGACCCAGTACTTC.

This chain uses TRBV5-1 with TRBJ1-2; D gene ambiguous. The germline V and J ends were trimmed by 4 bases and 5 bases, with 12 bases remaining between them. Looked up from germline, CDR1 is SGHRS and CDR2 is YFSETQ. CDR3 length: 13 residues. CDR3 nucleotides: TGCGCCAGCAGCCCGGCGGGGTTATATGGCTACACCTTC. Its translation is CASSPAGLYGYTF. The full variable domain, its missing parts supplied by reference TRBV5-1 and TRBJ1-2, is KAGVTQTPRYLIKTRGQQVTLSCSPISGHRSVSWYQQTPGQGLQFLFEYFSETQRNKGNFPGRFSGRQFSNSRSEMNVSTLELGDSALYLCASSPAGLYGYTFGSGTRLTVV.

The chain recombines TRBV5-1 with TRBJ2-5; the D is unclear. The germline V and J ends were trimmed by 2 bases and 2 bases, with 13 bases remaining between them. The V gene's germline CDR1 is SGHRS and CDR2 YFSETQ. This CDR3 has 15 amino acids. CDR3 in amino acids: CASSFRQPDQETQYF. The DNA for the CDR3 is TGCGCCAGCAGCTTTCGTCAACCCGATCAAGAGACCCAGTACTTC.

J is TRBJ1-5 and V is TRBV6-1, with 8 positions matching TRBD1. Trimming at V came to 4 bases and at J to 4 bases, leaving 9 bases not matched to a gene. The CDR3 runs 16 residues. The V gene's germline CDR1 is MNHNS and CDR2 SASEGT. This CDR3 reads CASSAQGALVNQPQHF. The CDR3 DNA reads as TGTGCCAGCAGTGCTCAGGGGGCGCTAGTAAATCAGCCCCAGCATTTT.

This chain links TRBV6-1 with TRBJ1-5; TRBD1 is a possible D gene (6 bases). From germline, CDR1 is MNHNS and CDR2 SASEGT. The length of the CDR3 is 13 residues. V was trimmed by 8 bases and J by 4 bases, leaving 12 bases between them. CDR3 bases: TGTGCCAGCGGAGGGGGGGAGAATCAGCCCCAGCATTTT. Residues: CASGGGENQPQHF.

This chain's CDR3 is CASSLGPLAGGYNEQFF. As DNA, the CDR3 is TGTGCCAGCAGCTTAGGCCCACTAGCGGGAGGTTACAATGAGCAGTTCTTC. This sequence joins TRBV7-3 and TRBJ2-1, with 12 positions matching TRBD2. CDR3 size: 17 residues. Losses at the gene ends were 2 bases for V and 4 bases for J; bases not matched to a gene: 6. The germline CDR1 and CDR2 sequences are SGHTA and FQGTGA.

The chain couples TRBV13 to TRBJ2-2; D might be TRBD2 (6 bases). Trimming cost V 3 bases and J 1 base, with 9 bases left between them. This CDR3 is built from 15 residues. Germline CDR1 and CDR2: PRHDT and FYEKMQ (reference sequence). For the CDR3, the DNA is TGTGCCAGCAGCTTCGGGGGAGGGAACACCGGGGAGCTGTTTTTT. Encoded protein: CASSFGGGNTGELFF.

V and J are TRBV10-3 and TRBJ2-2; D is perhaps TRBD2 (6 bases). Germline V gene data show CDR1 as ENHRY and CDR2 as SYGVKD. The V gene lost 10 bases and the J gene lost 0 bases, with 12 bases spanning the gap. This CDR3 has 14 residues. The CDR3 DNA reads TGTGCCACCGGAGGGCCGTCGAACACCGGGGAGCTGTTTTTT. Translation gives CATGGPSNTGELFF.

V and J are TRBV4-1 and TRBJ1-4, with no clear D. Per the germline V gene, CDR1 is MGHRA and CDR2 is YSYEKL. The CDR3 contains 16 residues. V lost 4 bases and J 4 bases, leaving 16 bases between the germline ends. In DNA, the CDR3 is TGCGCCAGCAGCCGAAATTCGGGGTTACTTAATGAAAAACTGTTTTTT. As protein: CASSRNSGLLNEKLFF.

The V gene is TRBV4-1, the J gene TRBJ1-4, with TRBD1 identical over 9 bases. The CDR3 runs to 18 residues. CDR1 and CDR2 (germline): MGHRA, YSYEKL. Unmatched junction bases numbered 16, after V lost 3 bases and J lost 8 bases. The CDR3 bases are TGCGCCAGCAGCCAGGGTTGGACAGGGGAAATGGTAGGGGAAAAACTGTTTTTT. It encodes CASSQGWTGEMVGEKLFF.

The CDR3 spells CATSGQEDGGYYNEQFF. CDR3 coding DNA: TGTGCCACCAGCGGACAAGAGGACGGCGGGTACTACAATGAGCAGTTCTTC. The chain joins TRBV15 to TRBJ2-1; D possibly matches TRBD1 or TRBD2 (5 bases each). V was pared by 5 bases and J by 3 bases, with 20 bases between. Per the germline V gene, CDR1 is LNHNV and CDR2 is YYDKDF (reference sequence). The CDR3 length is 17 residues.

V usage is TRBV27 and J usage is TRBJ2-1; 11 bases agree with TRBD1. The trim removed 1 base at V and 8 bases at J, leaving 7 bases unmatched. Germline lookup yields CDR1 MNHEY and CDR2 SMNVEV (reference sequence). This CDR3 contains 16 residues. CDR3 nucleotides: TGTGCCAGCAGTTTATTCGGACAGGGGGCACAATATGAGCAGTTCTTC. Translating gives CASSLFGQGAQYEQFF.

For the CDR3, the DNA is TGTGCCTGGAGAACCTTCACAGGGTGGGATGGCTACACCTTC. Protein product: CAWRTFTGWDGYTF. The chain combines TRBV30 with TRBJ1-2; possible D gene TRBD1, 6 bases. The CDR3 has 14 amino acids. Germline assignment: CDR1 GTSNPN and CDR2 SVGIG (reference sequence). The germline V and J ends were trimmed by 3 bases and 6 bases, with 17 bases remaining between them.

This chain connects TRBV6-9 to TRBJ2-7, with 7 nucleotides matching TRBD2. V trimming: 7 bases; J trimming: 3 bases; junction bases outside the gene matches: 9. Germline CDR1 reads MNHGY; CDR2 reads SVAAGI. The CDR3 extends over 14 amino acids. The CDR3 is CASTKTSWGYEQYF. The CDR3 coding sequence is TGTGCCAGCACGAAGACTAGCTGGGGCTACGAGCAGTACTTC.

V and J are TRBV7-9 and TRBJ2-6; 8 nucleotides match TRBD2. The CDR3 length is 18 residues. Germline CDR1 reads SEHNR; CDR2 reads FQNEAQ (reference sequence). Trimming at V came to 2 bases and at J to 3 bases, leaving 9 bases not matched to a gene. The CDR3 DNA sequence: TGTGCCAGCAGCTTAAGTTCCAGCGGGAGAATTGGGGCCAACGTCCTGACTTTC. Protein sequence: CASSLSSSGRIGANVLTF. Looking up the rest from reference TRBV7-9 and TRBJ2-6 gives the full variable domain: DTGVSQNPRHKITKRGQNVTFRCDPISEHNRLYWYRQTLGQGPEFLTYFQNEAQLEKSRLLSDRFSAERPKGSFSTLEIQRTEQGDSAMYLCASSLSSSGRIGANVLTFGAGSRLTVL.

The rearrangement uses TRBV5-1 and TRBJ1-6; no clear D. Germline CDR1 reads SGHRS; CDR2 reads YFSETQ. The CDR3 extends over 14 amino acids. The V end was cut by 0 bases, the J end by 8 bases, with 9 bases between. DNA of the CDR3: TGCGCCAGCAGCTTGGTGGGGAGGGATTCACCCCTCCACTTT. It translates to CASSLVGRDSPLHF.

The rearrangement uses TRBV5-1 and TRBJ2-5, with no clear D. Germline CDR1 reads SGHRS; CDR2 reads YFSETQ. V lost 0 bases, J lost 5 bases, and 11 bases lay in between. The CDR3 consists of 14 residues. The DNA for the CDR3 is TGCGCCAGCAGCTTGGCGGGTTCTGAGGAGACCCAGTACTTC. Residues: CASSLAGSEETQYF.